What follows describes a single T cell receptor (beta chain). They ran version v3.0 of the immunoSEQ assay at survey level. TCRdb's table, derived via immunoSEQ multiplex PCR, lists solely in-frame clones and lacks some. The sample lists around 26,000 clones, approximately 76% occurring once. The sample originates from a study of long-term antiretroviral therapy in people with HIV. Germline loops: CDR1 LNHDA, CDR2 SQIVND (reference sequence). V lost 3 bases to trimming and J lost 0 bases, with 12 bases between them. The CDR3 contains 17 residues. Here the sequenced sample was unsorted PBMCs, taken 1.1 years before starting antiretroviral therapy. The clonotype comes from a woman in her 40s with HIV. The gene calls are TRBV19 and TRBJ2-6; the D gene is possibly TRBD1 (5 bases). CDR3 protein: CASSMTVLDSGANVLTF. Written as DNA, the CDR3 is TGTGCCAGTAGTATGACAGTACTGGACTCTGGGGCCAACGTCCTGACTTTC.